Sequencing of this T cell receptor beta chain was carried out in a study of T cells after yellow fever vaccination. Overall study results and limits: Post-booster samples contained most primary-vaccination clones (about 96% CD4, around 89% CD8). Overlap between CD4 and CD8 compartments was detected for a small share of clonotypes. Abundant contaminating clonotypes from the bulk population could appear in FACS-sorted repertoires.

TCRdb itself ran the 5' RACE reads through MiXCR, one entry per CDR3 protein. The profile shows 320,000 or so distinct CDR3 sequences, about 8.3% of them singletons. Trimming removed 4 bases from V and 3 bases from J; junction bases left unmatched: 8. This CDR3 has 15 amino acids. In germline, CDR1 is SGHNT, CDR2 YYREEE (reference sequence). As regards this clonotype: Antigen specificity is unknown.

The source is a man aged 18 to 29 who received the YFV17D yellow fever vaccine. The chain joins TRBV5-4 to TRBJ2-7; 9 bases agree with TRBD1. The input for sequencing was PBMCs, taken 35 to 50 days after the first yellow fever vaccination. CDR3 loop: CASSGTGTGLYEQYV. The CDR3 region has the DNA TGTGCCAGCAGCGGGACCGGGACAGGGCTCTACGAGCAGTACGTC.